Shown below are 16 T cell receptor beta chains from a single sample sequenced in a study of control samples from healthy donors and cancer patients. The data were produced by immunoSEQ multiplex PCR, yet TCRdb's version contains in-frame clones alone and is incomplete. The top ten clones hold around 4.7% of a sample with roughly 74,000 clones, 85% to 95% of them seen once. What was sequenced was blood. The receptor set was obtained from a woman younger than 30 in good health.

The chain is built from TRBV9 and TRBJ1-5; D is unresolved. Germline V gene sequence: CDR1 SGDLS, CDR2 YYNGEE. V was pared by 4 bases and J by 7 bases, with 12 bases between. The CDR3 runs 13 residues. The CDR3 DNA reads as TGTGCCAGCAGCCTCGGGTTAGGACAGCCCCAGCATTTT. Translated, it gives CASSLGLGQPQHF.

As DNA, the CDR3 is TGTGCCAGCAGCCGGTCAGGGGGCTCGCCAGATACGCAGTATTTT. Translation: CASSRSGGSPDTQYF. The chain couples TRBV3-1 (or the pseudogene TRBV3-2) to TRBJ2-3; 8 bases are a match to TRBD1. V lost 4 bases and J lost 4; bases outside the gene matches: 7. CDR3 length: 15 residues. The germline V gene encodes CDR1 LGHDT and CDR2 YNNKEL (reference sequence).

The genes are TRBV5-6 and TRBJ1-6; D gene uncertain. The CDR3 extends over 17 amino acids. Germline V lookup: CDR1 SGHDT, CDR2 YYEEEE. Deletions cut 2 bases from V and 8 bases from J, with 20 bases between. CDR3 amino acids: CASSLGGAPNVDSPLHF. The CDR3 DNA is TGTGCCAGCAGCTTAGGTGGCGCCCCAAATGTGGATTCACCCCTCCACTTT.

The table lists this clone with a count of one. This chain joins TRBV27 and TRBJ2-1; the D is unclear. Trimming took 3 bases from V and 0 from J, leaving 6 bases between them. The germline gives CDR1 MNHEY, CDR2 SMNVEV (reference sequence). The CDR3 is 14 amino acids. This CDR3 is CASSLGNSYNEQFF. The CDR3 bases are TGTGCCAGCAGTTTGGGGAACTCCTACAATGAGCAGTTCTTC.

The genes are TRBV28 and TRBJ1-5; D gene unclear. This CDR3 region has 17 residues. V lost 3 bases, J lost 0 bases, and 15 bases lay in between. Per the germline V gene, CDR1 is MDHEN and CDR2 is SYDVKM. As DNA, the CDR3 is TGTGCCAGCAGTTTTGTAGGAGAATACTATAGCAATCAGCCCCAGCATTTT. Translated, it gives CASSFVGEYYSNQPQHF.

The chain carries TRBV28 and TRBJ2-7; D gene ambiguous. Trimming took off 2 bases at V and 0 bases at J, with 26 bases between the two ends. The CDR3 runs to 20 residues. CDR1 MDHEN and CDR2 SYDVKM come from the germline V gene. CDR3 nucleotides: TGTGCCAGCAGTTTAGTTGGCCCTCTGAAAAACGATGACCCCTCCTACGAGCAGTACTTC. Translated, it gives CASSLVGPLKNDDPSYEQYF.

V usage is TRBV7-3 and J usage is TRBJ2-7; the D gene is possibly TRBD1 (5 bases). Germline CDR1 reads SGHTA; CDR2 reads FQGTGA. The CDR3 sequence is 13 residues long. V shed 6 bases and J shed 2 bases, with 11 bases lying between them. CDR3: CASSLGHPYEQYF. The CDR3 DNA follows: TGTGCCAGCAGTCTCGGACACCCCTACGAGCAGTACTTC.

The V gene is TRBV11-3, the J gene TRBJ2-1; possible D gene TRBD2, 5 bases. V dropped 4 bases and J dropped 8 bases, with 12 bases sitting between them. The germline V gene has CDR1 SGHNT and CDR2 YENEEA. The CDR3 totals 13 residues. CDR3 nucleotide sequence: TGTGCCAGCAGCTCTAGCTTAATTGATGAGCAGTTCTTC. As protein: CASSSSLIDEQFF.

The rearrangement links TRBV6-5 to TRBJ2-1; D not certain. Trimming shortened V by 10 bases and J by 4 bases, and 8 bases separated the two germline ends. Germline assignment: CDR1 MNHEY and CDR2 SVGAGI. CDR3 size: 11 residues. The CDR3 loop is CAIGDYNEQFF. CDR3 in DNA: TGTGCCATTGGAGATTACAATGAGCAGTTCTTC.

The genes are TRBV7-6 and TRBJ2-6; tentative D call: TRBD2 (6 bases). Trimming took off 0 bases at V and 8 bases at J, with 14 bases between the two ends. The CDR3 is made up of 16 amino acids. CDR1 and CDR2 from the germline V gene are SGHVS and FNYEAQ. For the CDR3, the DNA is TGTGCCAGCAGCTTAGCGTCGTCTGGAGGGACCAACGTCCTGACTTTC. This encodes CASSLASSGGTNVLTF.

The chain combines TRBV7-3 with TRBJ2-3; 7 bases are a match to TRBD2. V lost 4 bases and J lost 3; bases outside the gene matches: 10. The germline CDR1 and CDR2 sequences are SGHTA and FQGTGA. CDR3 length: 16 residues. The CDR3 protein is CASSSPLAGVTDTQYF. The CDR3 bases are TGTGCCAGCAGCTCGCCCCTTGCGGGAGTGACAGATACGCAGTATTTT.

The chain joins TRBV3-1 (or the pseudogene TRBV3-2) to TRBJ1-4; no firm D call. Trimming removed 1 base from V and 4 bases from J, with 13 bases in between. Germline V CDR1 and CDR2: LGHDT, YNNKEL (reference sequence). The CDR3 extends over 16 amino acids. The DNA for the CDR3 is TGTGCCAGCAGCCAAGGCTGGGGAGTACTTAATGAAAAACTGTTTTTT. Its translation is CASSQGWGVLNEKLFF.

CDR3 loop: CASSCGGRAGETQYF. DNA of the CDR3: TGTGCCAGCAGCTGCGGCGGGAGGGCGGGGGAGACCCAGTACTTC. This chain uses TRBV7-3 with TRBJ2-5; 9 bases fit TRBD2. This CDR3 is built from 15 residues. CDR1 and CDR2 (germline): SGHTA, FQGTGA. V lost 4 bases, J lost 5 bases, and 8 bases stayed unmatched.

This clone was recorded once. The chain employs TRBV28 and TRBJ2-7; D not certain. V was pared by 4 bases and J by 0 bases, with 19 bases between. This CDR3 is 17 amino acids long. Germline-derived CDR1 and CDR2 are MDHEN and SYDVKM. CDR3 protein: CASSYAPGRPSSYEQYF. The CDR3 coding sequence is TGTGCCAGCAGTTATGCCCCGGGCAGGCCCAGCTCCTACGAGCAGTACTTC. Full variable domain (outside the CDR3, taken from reference TRBV28 and TRBJ2-7): DVKVTQSSRYLVKRTGEKVFLECVQDMDHENMFWYRQDPGLGLRLIYFSYDVKMKEKGDIPEGYSVSREKKERFSLILESASTNQTSMYLCASSYAPGRPSSYEQYFGPGTRLTVT.

The V and J genes are TRBV5-6 and TRBJ2-7; D not resolved. From germline, CDR1 is SGHDT and CDR2 YYEEEE. The V end lost 2 bases, the J end lost 3 bases, and 9 bases lay between the germline ends. This CDR3 has 13 residues. For the CDR3, the DNA is TGTGCCAGCAGCTTACGCTTCCTCTACGAGCAGTACTTC. This gives the protein CASSLRFLYEQYF. The entire variable domain, with the rest obtained from reference TRBV5-6 and TRBJ2-7, is as follows: DAGVTQSPTHLIKTRGQQVTLRCSPKSGHDTVSWYQQALGQGPQFIFQYYEEEERQRGNFPDRFSGHQFPNYSSELNVNALLLGDSALYLCASSLRFLYEQYFGPGTRLTVT.

The CDR3 is CATSRDRGPNTGELFF. As DNA, the CDR3 is TGTGCCACCAGCAGAGATAGAGGACCGAACACCGGGGAGCTGTTTTTT. This chain joins TRBV15 and TRBJ2-2; unclear D gene. The V gene's germline CDR1 is LNHNV and CDR2 YYDKDF (reference sequence). V shed 0 bases and J shed 0 bases, with 8 bases lying between them. The CDR3 covers 16 residues.